This T cell receptor (beta chain) was retrieved from a study of cytomegalovirus exposure and HLA in healthy donors (dated by TCRdb to about 2017). Background for the entire study: The 500 to 800 repertoires of the first cohort and the 95 to 150 validation repertoires were produced on the same platform, according to a later analysis. In addition to the first cohort of around 670 subjects, a separate validation cohort of under 150 different subjects was used. The study was designed to test whether signatures of past pathogen exposure could be identified by cataloging public T cell receptors. To predict cytomegalovirus infection status, the study brought together high-throughput TCR immunosequencing, statistical association of individual TCRs with disease status, and machine learning. Overall study results and their limits: Cytomegalovirus status was reported to be diagnosed by the classifier with high specificity and sensitivity in both the original and validation cohorts. In a later analysis, TCRs clustered in the first cohort were found to also tend to co-occur in the approximately 120 validation repertoires, with roughly 93% of cluster scores above 0. The study listed 150 to 200 TCR beta chains as associated with cytomegalovirus. The authors suggested that the approach could potentially be generalized to other disease states and immunological phenotypes. In vitro tests confirmed that a few of the cytomegalovirus-associated TCR beta chains recognize cytomegalovirus antigens. Most TCR sequences were observed very rarely across donors, whereas some public TCRs were present in many individuals. A later analysis lacked HLA typing for the validation cohort, so it scored co-occurrence in that cohort across all 110 or so repertoires.

Including the terminal cysteine and phenylalanine, the CDR3 comprises 13 residues. CDR3 DNA is the only sequence kept; it has 39 bases, read in frame from the first base. The germline V gene encodes CDR1 MNHNS and CDR2 SASEGT. The junction shows trimming of 4 bases on V and 6 bases on J, plus 9 bases between the germline ends. Comment on this clone: Its antigen is not yet known. Base qualities are not provided; no much larger clone lies one nucleotide away.

The donors belonged to the validation cohort of roughly 120 subjects, which was separate from the approximately 680-subject first cohort. Libraries were prepared through the immunoSEQ multiplex PCR assay. From the authors' description of their analysis: To diagnose cytomegalovirus status from the catalog of TCR beta chain sequences, a statistical classification framework was built. The immuneACCESS repertoire file appears here via TCRdb, limited to in-frame rearrangements. These files lack a portion of the clones; in checked studies, under half of the deficit traces to unresolved V genes, and the cause of the others is not known. The D gene and trimming were derived from the DNA, and the V and J assignments and clone size from that table. Recorded for this sample are 260,000 or so clones; roughly 89% of them occurred a single time. The ten biggest clones cover about 2.5% of the sample.

The chain uses TRBV6-1 and TRBJ1-4; a tentative D call is TRBD1 (5 bases match). The sequenced sample was PBMCs. The clonotype was recovered from a young man in good health and CMV-seronegative. CDR3 protein: CASSVQGDEKLFF. DNA sequence: TGTGCCAGCAGTGTTCAGGGTGATGAAAAACTGTTTTTT.